The clone carrying this T cell receptor (beta chain) was detected a few times. Its antigen is as yet unknown. The data were taken from a study of response to subunit inactivated influenza vaccine. General study points: Authors suggested seasonal influenza vaccinations each recruit few new T cells.

TCRdb fed the RT-PCR reads into MiXCR, producing one record per CDR3 protein. The sample contains around 580,000 distinct CDR3 sequences, 14% of which appear only once. The CDR3 extends over 18 amino acids. Per the germline V gene, CDR1 is MNHEY and CDR2 is SVGEGT. J was trimmed by 5 bases and V by 3 bases; bases with no gene match: 13. This clonotype originated in a man between 50 and 59 years old who received an inactivated influenza vaccine. The input for sequencing was PBMCs from blood, taken roughly 13 days after vaccination. The rearrangement joins TRBV6-2 or TRBV6-3 to TRBJ2-1; the match to TRBD2 covers 10 bases. In DNA form, the CDR3 reads TGTGCCAGCAGTTATTTCCTAGCGGGAGACCTCCGCCACAATGAGCAGTTCTTC. Translated: CASSYFLAGDLRHNEQFF.